This T cell receptor beta chain was retrieved from a study of STAT3 mutations in large granular lymphocyte leukemia. The overall study: Roughly 37% of treated T-LGLL patients showed hematologic response to immunosuppression. Overall study findings and caveats: TCR clonotype switching after therapy occurred in about 30% of the 18 patients. Every T-cell large granular lymphocyte leukemia patient had at least one immunodominant TCR beta clonotype. Persisting codominant clonotypes may have hidden a small pathogenic clone. Clonal expansion was inferred from samples taken at other timepoints.

Here immunoSEQ multiplex PCR was the method, and the copy in TCRdb shows in-frame clones only, minus some. The table records roughly 10,000 clones, approximately 50% of them present only once. Trimming shortened V by 3 bases and J by 7 bases, and 10 bases separated the two germline ends. The CDR3 spans 13 residues. CDR1 and CDR2 from the germline V gene are SGHRS and YFSETQ. A few counts support this clone. The antigen is unknown. The V gene is TRBV5-1, the J gene TRBJ1-4, with D possibly being TRBD1 (6 bases). The receptor was derived from a boy between 10 and 17 years old with T-cell large granular lymphocyte leukemia. Some clones in this sample may be carry-over from other donors' samples. The sequencing input was peripheral blood mononuclear cells. The CDR3 region is CASSSGQGEKLFF. CDR3 bases: TGCGCCAGCAGCTCGGGACAAGGTGAAAAACTGTTTTTT.